This is a list of T cell receptor beta chains from one sample in a study of CD8 T cells in ankylosing spondylitis. MiXCR, run by TCRdb on the 5' RACE reads, gives a single entry per CDR3 protein. This sample carries hundreds of thousands of distinct CDR3 sequences, about 15% of them seen once, and the ten largest clones take approximately 1%. Sequences were obtained from blood, either unsorted or a sorted T cell fraction (not recorded which). The source of these receptors is a male donor with ankylosing spondylitis. The CDR3 runs from the conserved cysteine through the conserved F or W. The D gene is left open where the match is weak. Clone size appears in some rows only: once, few, many, or a class for an expanded clone.

J gene | D gene | V gene | CDR3 length | clone size | CDR3 protein | CDR3 DNA
TRBJ2-7 | . | TRBV12-3/TRBV12-4 | 13 | . | CASSSYVGNEQYF | TGTGCCAGCAGTTCTTATGTAGGGAACGAGCAGTACTTC
TRBJ2-7 | TRBD2 | TRBV6-1 | 15 | . | CASSEVAGTPYEQYF | TGTGCCAGCAGTGAAGTAGCGGGAACTCCATACGAGCAGTACTTC
TRBJ1-4 | . | TRBV27 | 14 | few | CASRLRATNEKLFF | TGTGCCAGCAGGCTCAGGGCGACTAATGAAAAACTGTTTTTT
TRBJ2-3 | . | TRBV5-6 | 14 | . | CASSFPAPTDTQYF | TGTGCCAGCAGCTTCCCAGCACCAACAGATACGCAGTATTTT
TRBJ1-2 | . | TRBV6-1 | 16 | . | CASSAGTKLDRYGYTF | TGTGCCAGCAGTGCCGGGACAAAACTAGACAGATATGGCTACACCTTC
TRBJ2-1 | . | TRBV6-5 | 14 | . | CASSYSRDYNEQFF | TGTGCCAGCAGTTACTCGCGGGACTACAATGAGCAGTTCTTC
TRBJ1-2 | TRBD1 | TRBV5-5 | 14 | few | CASSPTGTNYGYTF | TGTGCCAGCAGCCCGACAGGGACTAACTATGGCTACACCTTC
TRBJ2-7 | . | TRBV2 | 14 | . | CASSETQTGYEQYF | TGTGCCAGCAGTGAAACCCAAACAGGTTACGAGCAGTACTTC
TRBJ2-1 | TRBD1 | TRBV10-3 | 15 | . | CAISVRQGEENEQFF | TGTGCCATCAGTGTGAGACAGGGGGAGGAGAATGAGCAGTTCTTC
TRBJ2-5 | . | TRBV29-1 | 13 | . | CSVAWVREETQYF | TGCAGCGTTGCCTGGGTTAGGGAAGAGACCCAGTACTTC
TRBJ1-6 | . | TRBV5-1 | 14 | . | CASSGAQGNSPLHF | TGCGCCAGCTCTGGGGCGCAGGGTAATTCACCCCTCCACTTT
TRBJ2-4 | . | TRBV3-1 | 15 | many | CASSRTALAKNIQYF | TGTGCCAGCAGTCGGACGGCCCTAGCCAAAAACATTCAGTACTTC
TRBJ1-4 | . | TRBV5-6 | 14 | . | CASSFYTANEKLFF | TGTGCCAGCAGCTTCTACACGGCTAATGAAAAACTGTTTTTT
TRBJ2-1 | . | TRBV24-1 | 16 | . | CATSDLTSESYNEQFF | TGTGCCACCAGTGATTTGACGTCTGAGTCCTACAATGAGCAGTTCTTC
TRBJ2-1 | . | TRBV12-3/TRBV12-4 | 12 | . | CASGRHYNEQFF | TGTGCCAGCGGTCGCCACTACAATGAGCAGTTCTTC
TRBJ2-7 | . | TRBV4-1 | 15 | . | CASSQDRVIGFEQYF | TGCGCCAGCAGCCAAGATCGGGTCATCGGCTTCGAGCAGTACTTC
TRBJ1-5 | . | TRBV6-5 | 17 | . | CASSYSYSGAGNQPQHF | TGTGCCAGCAGTTACTCGTATTCGGGGGCCGGCAATCAGCCCCAGCATTTT
TRBJ1-2 | TRBD1 | TRBV7-2 | 17 | . | CASSLADLTGGGYGYTF | TGTGCCAGCAGCTTAGCAGACCTGACAGGGGGCGGCTATGGCTACACCTTC
TRBJ2-7 | TRBD2 | TRBV9 | 13 | . | CASSVTSEAGQYF | TGTGCCAGCAGCGTCACTAGCGAGGCGGGACAGTACTTC
TRBJ2-7 | . | TRBV28 | 11 | few | CASTSMSEQYF | TGTGCCAGCACCTCTATGAGCGAGCAGTACTTC
TRBJ1-3 | . | TRBV5-1 | 17 | few | CASSFDPVGARGNTIYF | TGCGCCAGCAGCTTCGATCCGGTGGGGGCTCGTGGAAACACCATATATTTT
TRBJ2-1 | . | TRBV7-2 | 15 | . | CASSASGPGYNEQFF | TGTGCCAGCAGCGCAAGCGGCCCCGGCTACAATGAGCAGTTCTTC
TRBJ2-7 | TRBD1 | TRBV5-5 | 16 | few | CASSLAPDRGTYEQYF | TGTGCCAGCAGCTTGGCTCCCGACAGGGGCACCTACGAGCAGTACTTC
TRBJ2-7 | TRBD1 | TRBV20-1 | 13 | . | CSAATGTGYEQYF | TGCAGTGCTGCTACCGGGACAGGGTACGAGCAGTACTTC
TRBJ1-2 | . | TRBV20-1 | 15 | many | CSASPEGRGGQGYTF | TGCAGTGCTAGCCCCGAGGGTAGAGGGGGGCAAGGCTACACCTTC
TRBJ1-1 | . | TRBV29-1 | 14 | many | CSVRPGAGRTEAFF | TGCAGCGTACGTCCTGGGGCGGGACGCACTGAAGCTTTCTTT
TRBJ2-5 | . | TRBV4-1 | 15 | few | CASSQMQGNQETQYF | TGCGCCAGCAGCCAAATGCAGGGGAACCAAGAGACCCAGTACTTC